The clone carrying this T cell receptor (beta chain) was found once. Its antigen is unidentified. The entry originates in a study of T cell responses to AZD1222 COVID-19 vaccine. Notes on the study in general: The donor group comprised mostly white British people and more females; the analysis possibly underestimated clonal diversity.

V dropped 4 bases and J dropped 6; count of bases not matched to a gene: 11. The CDR3 totals 15 residues. Germline V gives CDR1 SGHRS, CDR2 YFSETQ. Generated by immunoSEQ multiplex PCR, the TCRdb table keeps only in-frame clones and is missing some. The sample lists tens of thousands of clones; about 74% were seen once. The receptor's source is an adult in good health. The rearrangement links TRBV5-1 to TRBJ2-7, with 9 nucleotides matching TRBD2. The specimen was peripheral blood, collected on day 0 of AZD1222 vaccination. The CDR3 bases are TGCGCCAGCAGCCCCCAGGGTAGCGGGAGTCTCGAGCAGTACTTC. This encodes CASSPQGSGSLEQYF. Combining the CDR3 with reference TRBV5-1 and TRBJ2-7 gives the whole variable domain KAGVTQTPRYLIKTRGQQVTLSCSPISGHRSVSWYQQTPGQGLQFLFEYFSETQRNKGNFPGRFSGRQFSNSRSEMNVSTLELGDSALYLCASSPQGSGSLEQYFGPGTRLTVT.